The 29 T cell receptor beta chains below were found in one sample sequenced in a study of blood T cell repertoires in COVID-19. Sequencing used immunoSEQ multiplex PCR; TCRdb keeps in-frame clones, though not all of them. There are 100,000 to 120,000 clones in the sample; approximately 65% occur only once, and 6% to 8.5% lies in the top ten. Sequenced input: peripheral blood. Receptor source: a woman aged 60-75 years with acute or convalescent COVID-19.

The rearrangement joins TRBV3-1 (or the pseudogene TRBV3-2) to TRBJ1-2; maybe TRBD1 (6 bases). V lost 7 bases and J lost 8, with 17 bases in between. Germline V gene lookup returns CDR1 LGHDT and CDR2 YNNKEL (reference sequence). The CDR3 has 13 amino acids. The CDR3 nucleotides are TGTGCCAGCAAGGCTCAGGGGATTGAAGGCTACACCTTC. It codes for CASKAQGIEGYTF.

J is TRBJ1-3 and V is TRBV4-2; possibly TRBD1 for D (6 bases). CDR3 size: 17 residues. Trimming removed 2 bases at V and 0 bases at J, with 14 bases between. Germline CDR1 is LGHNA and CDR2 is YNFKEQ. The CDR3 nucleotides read TGTGCCAGCAGCCAAAGGGGGGGGGCGAGCTCTGGAAACACCATATATTTT. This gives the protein CASSQRGGASSGNTIYF.

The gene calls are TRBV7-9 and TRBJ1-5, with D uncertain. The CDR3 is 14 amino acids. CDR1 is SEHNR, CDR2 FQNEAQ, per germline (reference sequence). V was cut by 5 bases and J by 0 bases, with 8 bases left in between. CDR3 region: CASSPRDSNQPQHF. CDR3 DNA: TGTGCCAGCAGCCCGAGGGATAGCAATCAGCCCCAGCATTTT.

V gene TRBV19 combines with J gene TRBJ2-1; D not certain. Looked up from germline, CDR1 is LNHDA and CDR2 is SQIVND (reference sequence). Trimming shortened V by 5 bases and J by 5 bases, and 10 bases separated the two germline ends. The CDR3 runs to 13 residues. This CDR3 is CASSGFGDNEQFF. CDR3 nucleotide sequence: TGTGCCAGTAGTGGTTTTGGAGACAATGAGCAGTTCTTC. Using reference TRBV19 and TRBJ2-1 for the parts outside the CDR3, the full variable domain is DGGITQSPKYLFRKEGQNVTLSCEQNLNHDAMYWYRQDPGQGLRLIYYSQIVNDFQKGDIAEGYSVSREKKESFPLTVTSAQKNPTAFYLCASSGFGDNEQFFGPGTRLTVL.

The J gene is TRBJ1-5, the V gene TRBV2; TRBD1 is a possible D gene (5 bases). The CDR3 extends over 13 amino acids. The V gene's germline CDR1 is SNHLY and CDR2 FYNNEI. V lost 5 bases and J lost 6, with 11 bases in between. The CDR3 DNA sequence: TGTGCCAGCAGTCGGGCGGGGGGTCAGCCCCAGCATTTT. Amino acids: CASSRAGGQPQHF.

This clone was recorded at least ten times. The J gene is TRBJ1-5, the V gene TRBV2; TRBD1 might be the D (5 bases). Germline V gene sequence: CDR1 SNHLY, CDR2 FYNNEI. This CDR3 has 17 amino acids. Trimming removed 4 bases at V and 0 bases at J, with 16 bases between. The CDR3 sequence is CASSARGLPYSNQPQHF. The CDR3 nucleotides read TGTGCCAGCAGTGCACGGGGACTACCTTATAGCAATCAGCCCCAGCATTTT.

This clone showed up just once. CDR3 DNA: TGTGCCAGCAGTCCCTGGGACACAAAGAACACTGAAGCTTTCTTT. Its protein is CASSPWDTKNTEAFF. The chain recombines TRBV27 with TRBJ1-1; weak D call: TRBD1 (6 bases). The CDR3 is 15 residues long. Between the trimmed V and J ends, which lost 5 bases and 1 base, there was a span of 14 bases. Per germline, CDR1 MNHEY and CDR2 SMNVEV (reference sequence).

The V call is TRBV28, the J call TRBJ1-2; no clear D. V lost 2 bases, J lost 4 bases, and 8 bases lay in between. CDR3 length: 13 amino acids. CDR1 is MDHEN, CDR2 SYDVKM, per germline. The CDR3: CASSLLRGYGYTF. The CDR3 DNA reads TGTGCCAGCAGTTTACTTAGAGGCTATGGCTACACCTTC.

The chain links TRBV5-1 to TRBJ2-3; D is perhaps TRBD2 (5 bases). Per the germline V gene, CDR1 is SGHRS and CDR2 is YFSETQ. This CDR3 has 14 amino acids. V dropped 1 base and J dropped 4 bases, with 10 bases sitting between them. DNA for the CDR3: TGCGCCAGCAGCTTGATAGAGGAGGCAGATACGCAGTATTTT. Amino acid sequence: CASSLIEEADTQYF.

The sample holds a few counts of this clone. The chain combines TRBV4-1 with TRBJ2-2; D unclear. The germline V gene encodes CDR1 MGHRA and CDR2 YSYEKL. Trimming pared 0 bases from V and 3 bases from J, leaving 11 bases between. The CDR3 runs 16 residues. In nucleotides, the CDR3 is TGCGCCAGCAGCCAAGAATGGCAGGTTTACACCGGGGAGCTGTTTTTT. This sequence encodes CASSQEWQVYTGELFF.

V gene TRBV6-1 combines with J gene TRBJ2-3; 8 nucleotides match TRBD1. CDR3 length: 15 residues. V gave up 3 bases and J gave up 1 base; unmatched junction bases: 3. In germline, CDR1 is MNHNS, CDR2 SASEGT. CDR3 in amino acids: CASSDGGQGTDTQYF. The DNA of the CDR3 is TGTGCCAGCAGTGATGGGGGACAGGGCACAGATACGCAGTATTTT.

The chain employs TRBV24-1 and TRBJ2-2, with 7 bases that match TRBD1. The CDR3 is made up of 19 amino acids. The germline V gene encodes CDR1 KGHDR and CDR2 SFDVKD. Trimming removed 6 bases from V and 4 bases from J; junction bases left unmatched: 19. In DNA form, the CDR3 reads TGTGCCACCAGTCAACTGGAGATCATTATGGGACAGAGCACCGGGGAGCTGTTTTTT. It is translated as CATSQLEIIMGQSTGELFF.

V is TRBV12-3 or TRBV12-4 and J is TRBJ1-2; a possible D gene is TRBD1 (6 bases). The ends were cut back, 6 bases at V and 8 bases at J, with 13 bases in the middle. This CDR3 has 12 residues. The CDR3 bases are TGTGCCAGCAGCCCGGGCGGGGGCGGCTACACCTTC. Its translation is CASSPGGGGYTF.

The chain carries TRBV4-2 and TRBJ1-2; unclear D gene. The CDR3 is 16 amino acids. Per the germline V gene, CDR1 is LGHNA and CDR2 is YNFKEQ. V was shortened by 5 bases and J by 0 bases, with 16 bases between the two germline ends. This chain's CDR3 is CASSSGPREANYGYTF. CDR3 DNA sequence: TGTGCCAGCAGCTCGGGCCCGAGGGAAGCTAACTATGGCTACACCTTC.

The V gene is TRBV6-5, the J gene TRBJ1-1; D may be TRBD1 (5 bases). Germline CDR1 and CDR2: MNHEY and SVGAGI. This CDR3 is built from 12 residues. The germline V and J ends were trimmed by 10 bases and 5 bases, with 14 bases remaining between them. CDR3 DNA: TGTGCCACCACCAGGACATATACTGAAGCTTTCTTT. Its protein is CATTRTYTEAFF.

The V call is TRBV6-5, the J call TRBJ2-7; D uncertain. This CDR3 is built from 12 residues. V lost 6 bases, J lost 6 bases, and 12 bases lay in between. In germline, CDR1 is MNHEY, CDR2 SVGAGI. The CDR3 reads CASSYMGSEQYF. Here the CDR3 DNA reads TGTGCCAGCAGCTACATGGGCTCCGAGCAGTACTTC.

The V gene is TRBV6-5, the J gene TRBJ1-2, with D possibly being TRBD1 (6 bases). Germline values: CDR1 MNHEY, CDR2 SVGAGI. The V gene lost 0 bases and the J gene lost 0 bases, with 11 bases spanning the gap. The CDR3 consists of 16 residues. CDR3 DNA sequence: TGTGCCAGCAGTTACTCGACAGGCGCCGCTAACTATGGCTACACCTTC. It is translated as CASSYSTGAANYGYTF.

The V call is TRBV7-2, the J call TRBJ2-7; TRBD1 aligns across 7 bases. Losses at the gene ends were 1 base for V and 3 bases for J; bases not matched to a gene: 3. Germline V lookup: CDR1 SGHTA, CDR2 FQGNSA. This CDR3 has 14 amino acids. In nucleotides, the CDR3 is TGTGCCAGCAGCTTAGACAGGGGCTACTACGAGCAGTACTTC. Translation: CASSLDRGYYEQYF.

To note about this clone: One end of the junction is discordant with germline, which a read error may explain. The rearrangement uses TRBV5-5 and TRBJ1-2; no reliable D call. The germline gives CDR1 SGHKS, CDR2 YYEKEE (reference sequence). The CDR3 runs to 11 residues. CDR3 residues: CASSLEMVNIF. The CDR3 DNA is TGTGCCAGCAGCTTGGAAATGGTTAACATCTTC.

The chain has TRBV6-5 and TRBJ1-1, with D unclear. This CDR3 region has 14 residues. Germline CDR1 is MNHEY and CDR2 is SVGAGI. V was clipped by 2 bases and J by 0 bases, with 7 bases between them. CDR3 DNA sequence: TGTGCCAGCAGTTACGGCACAGTGAACACTGAAGCTTTCTTT. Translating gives CASSYGTVNTEAFF.

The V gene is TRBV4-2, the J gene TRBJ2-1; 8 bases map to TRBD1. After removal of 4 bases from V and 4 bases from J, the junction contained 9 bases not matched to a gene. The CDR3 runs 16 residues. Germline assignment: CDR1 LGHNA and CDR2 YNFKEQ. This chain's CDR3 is CASSLRGPSPYNEQFF. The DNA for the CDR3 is TGTGCCAGCAGCCTCAGGGGGCCCTCCCCTTACAATGAGCAGTTCTTC.

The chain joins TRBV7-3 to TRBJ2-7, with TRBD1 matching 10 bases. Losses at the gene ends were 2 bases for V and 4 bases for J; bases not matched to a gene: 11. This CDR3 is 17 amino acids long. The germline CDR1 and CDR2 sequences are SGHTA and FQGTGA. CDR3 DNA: TGTGCCAGCAGCTTAGCCCCACTCCGACAGGGGGCTTACGAGCAGTACTTC. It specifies CASSLAPLRQGAYEQYF.

CDR3 in amino acids: CASSLAGRGRVTGELFF. DNA of the CDR3: TGTGCCAGCAGCTTGGCCGGCAGGGGGCGAGTAACCGGGGAGCTGTTTTTT. The chain employs TRBV5-6 and TRBJ2-2; 8 nucleotides line up with TRBD1. CDR1 is SGHDT and CDR2 is YYEEEE in the germline V gene. V lost 0 bases, J lost 5 bases, and 9 bases stayed unmatched. The CDR3 contains 17 residues.

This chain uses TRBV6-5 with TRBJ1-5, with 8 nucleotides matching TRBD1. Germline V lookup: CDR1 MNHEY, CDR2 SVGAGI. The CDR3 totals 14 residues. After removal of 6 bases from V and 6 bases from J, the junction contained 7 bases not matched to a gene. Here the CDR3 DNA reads TGTGCCAGCAGCCTGGACAGGGTGGGTCAGCCCCAGCATTTT. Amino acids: CASSLDRVGQPQHF.

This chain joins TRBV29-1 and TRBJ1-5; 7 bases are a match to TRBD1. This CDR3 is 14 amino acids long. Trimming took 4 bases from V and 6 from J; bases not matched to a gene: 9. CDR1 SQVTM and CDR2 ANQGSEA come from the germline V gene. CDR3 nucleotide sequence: TGCAGCGTTGGGGAGACAGGGCCGTTTCAGCCCCAGCATTTT. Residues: CSVGETGPFQPQHF. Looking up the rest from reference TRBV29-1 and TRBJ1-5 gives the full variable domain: SAVISQKPSRDICQRGTSLTIQCQVDSQVTMMFWYRQQPGQSLTLIATANQGSEATYESGFVIDKFPISRPNLTFSTLTVSNMSPEDSSIYLCSVGETGPFQPQHFGDGTRLSIL.

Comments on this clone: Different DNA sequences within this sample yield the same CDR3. The CDR3 reads CASSQGQGYNQPQHF. The CDR3 nucleotides read TGTGCCAGCAGCCAAGGACAGGGATACAATCAGCCCCAGCATTTT. The chain is built from TRBV3-1 (or the pseudogene TRBV3-2) and TRBJ1-5, with 7 bases aligning to TRBD1. The J segment lost 3 bases and the V segment lost 1 base, leaving 3 bases of the junction unmatched. From germline, CDR1 is LGHDT and CDR2 YNNKEL (reference sequence). This CDR3 contains 15 residues.

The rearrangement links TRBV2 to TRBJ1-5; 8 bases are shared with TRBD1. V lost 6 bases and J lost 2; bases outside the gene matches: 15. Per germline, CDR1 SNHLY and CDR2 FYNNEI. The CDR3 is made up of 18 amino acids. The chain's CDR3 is CASSTNPQGARGNQPQHF. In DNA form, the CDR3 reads TGTGCCAGCAGCACGAACCCTCAGGGGGCGCGTGGCAATCAGCCCCAGCATTTT.

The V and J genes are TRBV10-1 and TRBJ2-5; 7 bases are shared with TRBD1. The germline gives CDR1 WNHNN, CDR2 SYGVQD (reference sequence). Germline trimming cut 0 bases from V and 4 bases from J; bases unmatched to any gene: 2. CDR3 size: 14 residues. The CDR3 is CASSESHRGETQYF. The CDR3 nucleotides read TGCGCCAGCAGTGAGTCTCACAGGGGAGAGACCCAGTACTTC.

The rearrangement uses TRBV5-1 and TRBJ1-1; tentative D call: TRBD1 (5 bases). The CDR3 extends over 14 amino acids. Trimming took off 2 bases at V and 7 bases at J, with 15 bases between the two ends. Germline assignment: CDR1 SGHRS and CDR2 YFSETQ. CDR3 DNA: TGCGCCAGCAGCTTAGGACAAGACGAAAATGAAGCTTTCTTT. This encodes CASSLGQDENEAFF.